This T cell receptor beta chain was captured by sequencing in a study of blood T cell repertoires in COVID-19. Study-wide background: Italy, Spain and the United States were the sources of the convalescent and acute COVID-19 samples. In each case, the material was cDNA or gDNA derived from T cells, B-cell-depleted T cells, or PBMCs.

Per the original data handling: Nucleated cell number was recorded as an estimate derived from reference gene primer amplification. The repertoire was sequenced with immunoSEQ multiplex PCR; TCRdb's copy has only in-frame clones and lacks some. The DNA was the basis for D and trimming; V, J and clone size are from that table. This sample has 60,000 or so clones; about 78% occur once, and the top ten carry roughly 5.3%. The germline V and J ends were trimmed by 0 bases and 0 bases, with 7 bases remaining between them. Looked up from germline, CDR1 is SGHRS and CDR2 is YFSETQ. There are 16 residues in the CDR3.

Material: peripheral blood. The TCR was taken from a human donor in a cohort sampled during active COVID-19. J is TRBJ1-6 and V is TRBV5-1; TRBD1 is a possible D gene (6 bases). The CDR3 DNA is TGCGCCAGCAGCTTGGGAGGGGGCTCCTATAATTCACCCCTCCACTTT. Residues: CASSLGGGSYNSPLHF.